This TCR beta chain was identified during a study of cytomegalovirus exposure and HLA in healthy donors. Study-wide points: For cytomegalovirus status, the classifier reportedly gave diagnoses with high specificity and sensitivity. A list of more than 150 TCR beta chains associated with cytomegalovirus was given. A subsequent analysis found that TCR clusters from the first cohort also tended to co-occur in the 110 or so validation repertoires, with about 94% of cluster scores above 0.

Per germline, CDR1 MNHNS and CDR2 SASEGT. The V end was cut by 6 bases, the J end by 9 bases, with 20 bases between. The length of the CDR3 is 15 residues. This clone was counted only a few times. Its antigen is undetermined. The repertoire was sequenced with immunoSEQ multiplex PCR; TCRdb's copy has only in-frame clones and lacks some. The table records under 400,000 clones, 88% of them present only once. Sequences were obtained from PBMCs. J is TRBJ2-2 and V is TRBV6-1; TRBD2 is a possible D gene (6 bases). This clonotype originated in a man aged 25-45 years in good health and CMV-seronegative. This CDR3 is CASRDPGVQKRELFF. Written as DNA, the CDR3 is TGTGCCAGCAGAGACCCGGGGGTGCAAAAGCGGGAGCTGTTTTTT.